These 19 T cell receptor beta chains share one sample of origin, sequenced in a study of CD8 T cells in ankylosing spondylitis. TCRdb passed the 5' RACE reads through MiXCR, listing each CDR3 protein once. The repertoire holds tens of thousands of distinct CDR3 sequences, with over 4% as singletons. The sequenced material came from blood, either unsorted or a sorted T cell fraction (not recorded which). All receptors come from a male donor with ankylosing spondylitis or in good health (not recorded which).

The rearrangement uses TRBV12-3 or TRBV12-4 and TRBJ2-3, with 12 bases fitting TRBD2. The length of the CDR3 is 18 residues. Losses at the gene ends were 11 bases for V and 5 bases for J; bases not matched to a gene: 20. DNA for the CDR3: TGTGCCTTCAGTCTATCCTGGACTAGCGGGGATCTTGTAGATACGCAGTATTTT. It specifies CAFSLSWTSGDLVDTQYF.

This clonotype was recorded many times. V and J are TRBV9 and TRBJ2-7; 7 positions agree with TRBD1. The CDR3 covers 14 residues. Per the germline V gene, CDR1 is SGDLS and CDR2 is YYNGEE. Trimming took 4 bases from V and 2 from J; bases not matched to a gene: 6. Here the CDR3 DNA reads TGTGCCAGCAGCCAAGGACAGGACACCTACGAGCAGTACTTC. Its translation: CASSQGQDTYEQYF.

The sample holds many counts of this clonotype. The V and J genes are TRBV6-4 and TRBJ2-7, with D perhaps TRBD1 or TRBD2 (5 bases each). Germline V lookup: CDR1 MRHNA, CDR2 SNTAGT. Deletions cut 4 bases from V and 5 bases from J, with 15 bases between. The CDR3 consists of 14 residues. CDR3 DNA sequence: TGTGCCAGCAGTGCCGGTCCGACAGCGGACGAGCAGTACTTC. It translates to CASSAGPTADEQYF.

This clonotype came up many times. The junction and the germline gene differ at one end; a read error may be behind it. This rearrangement joins TRBV5-4 to TRBJ2-4, with a weak D call TRBD2 (5 bases). Germline V gene sequence: CDR1 SGHNT, CDR2 YYREEE (reference sequence). This CDR3 contains 16 residues. The CDR3 bases are TGTGCCAGCAGCTTGGGAGCGGACGGAGCCCAAAACATTCAGTACTTC. Translating it yields CASSLGADGAQNIQYF.

This clonotype has a count of ten or more. A read error may account for a junction end that differs from germline. This rearrangement joins TRBV7-7 to TRBJ2-5; 15 nucleotides agree with TRBD2. Germline V gives CDR1 SSHAT, CDR2 FNYEAQ (reference sequence). The CDR3 loop spans 18 amino acids. CDR3 residues: CASSLGTSGGTYQETQYF. For the CDR3, the DNA is TGTGCTAGCAGCTTAGGGACTAGCGGGGGGACTTACCAAGAGACCCAGTACTTC.

This clonotype was recorded at least ten times. This chain connects TRBV5-1 to TRBJ2-1, with 9 bases lining up with TRBD2. This CDR3 is 15 amino acids long. With 2 bases clipped from V and 7 bases from J, the junction kept 7 bases outside the gene matches. Germline V gene sequence: CDR1 SGHRS, CDR2 YFSETQ. In DNA form, the CDR3 reads TGCGCCAGCAGCTTACCCAGCGGGGGGCGGAATGAGCAGTTCTTC. It encodes CASSLPSGGRNEQFF.

The V gene is TRBV27, the J gene TRBJ2-1, with D tentatively TRBD1 (5 bases). The CDR3 runs to 15 residues. V dropped 2 bases and J dropped 2 bases, with 10 bases sitting between them. Germline V lookup: CDR1 MNHEY, CDR2 SMNVEV (reference sequence). The CDR3, as DNA: TGTGCCAGCAGTTTAAGGGCAGGGACCTACAATGAGCAGTTCTTC. It is translated as CASSLRAGTYNEQFF.

This clonotype was seen repeatedly, ten times or more. This chain uses TRBV3-1 with TRBJ1-3; TRBD1 agrees at 7 bases. This CDR3 region has 17 residues. Germline values: CDR1 LGHDT, CDR2 YNNKEL (reference sequence). V dropped 4 bases and J dropped 0; count of bases not matched to a gene: 9. In nucleotides, the CDR3 is TGTGCCAGCAGCCCCACAGGGGCCCCTTACTCTGGAAACACCATATATTTT. Its translation is CASSPTGAPYSGNTIYF.

This clonotype was found many times. The rearrangement links TRBV20-1 to TRBJ2-4; D could derive from TRBD1 or TRBD2 (6 bases each). Germline V lookup: CDR1 DFQATT, CDR2 SNEGSKA (reference sequence). The V gene lost 5 bases and the J gene lost 7 bases, with 15 bases spanning the gap. The CDR3 runs 13 residues. DNA of the CDR3: TGCAGTGCTGTCGTGGGGGCGGGGAACATTCAGTACTTC. This codes for CSAVVGAGNIQYF.

This clonotype was seen at least ten times. The chain has TRBV3-1 and TRBJ1-2, with no clear D. Per germline, CDR1 LGHDT and CDR2 YNNKEL (reference sequence). V was pared by 4 bases and J by 3 bases, with 12 bases between. CDR3 length equals 14 residues. The CDR3 loop reads CASSPFSVHYGYTF. The CDR3 region has the DNA TGTGCCAGCAGCCCATTTTCCGTTCACTATGGCTACACCTTC.

This clonotype was seen at least ten times. The rearrangement links TRBV5-6 to TRBJ2-3; D uncertain. This CDR3 region has 14 residues. The germline V and J ends were trimmed by 3 bases and 3 bases, with 11 bases remaining between them. Germline loops: CDR1 SGHDT, CDR2 YYEEEE. CDR3 sequence reads: CASSSWGLTDTQYF. The DNA of the CDR3 is TGTGCCAGCAGCTCCTGGGGTCTGACAGATACGCAGTATTTT.

The sample holds many counts of this clonotype. V is TRBV29-1 and J is TRBJ2-1; D gene ambiguous. This CDR3 spans 13 amino acids. V was trimmed by 4 bases and J by 7 bases, leaving 14 bases between them. Per germline, CDR1 SQVTM and CDR2 ANQGSEA. CDR3 sequence: CSVARPTRNEQFF. CDR3 in DNA: TGCAGCGTTGCAAGACCTACGAGAAATGAGCAGTTCTTC.

This clonotype has a count of ten or more. CDR3 protein: CSASRASSEAFF. The CDR3 region has the DNA TGCAGTGCTTCCAGGGCATCTTCTGAAGCTTTCTTT. This chain links TRBV20-1 with TRBJ1-1, with D possibly matching TRBD1 (5 bases). CDR1 is DFQATT and CDR2 is SNEGSKA in the germline V gene (reference sequence). Trimming left V 5 bases short and J 6 bases short, with 13 bases between. CDR3 length equals 12 residues.

This clonotype was seen many times. The rearrangement uses TRBV27 and TRBJ2-2; TRBD2 agrees at 10 bases. V shed 3 bases and J 6 bases; nucleotides not matched to a gene: 4. The length of the CDR3 is 15 residues. The germline CDR1 and CDR2 sequences are MNHEY and SMNVEV (reference sequence). CDR3 nucleotide sequence: TGTGCCAGCAGTTTCCCTACTAGCGGGGCCGGGGAGCTGTTTTTT. The encoded protein is CASSFPTSGAGELFF.

This clonotype was seen many times. The rearrangement joins TRBV25-1 to TRBJ1-6; possibly TRBD1 for D (5 bases). Trimming shortened V by 4 bases and J by 5 bases, and 9 bases separated the two germline ends. CDR1 and CDR2 (germline): MGHDK, SYGVNS. The CDR3 totals 14 residues. Here the CDR3 reads CASSVDRDNSPLHF. The CDR3 coding sequence is TGTGCCAGCAGTGTCGACAGAGATAATTCACCCCTCCACTTT.

This clonotype was detected ten times or more. V usage is TRBV29-1 and J usage is TRBJ2-5; D may be TRBD1 (5 bases). Germline V gene lookup returns CDR1 SQVTM and CDR2 ANQGSEA. V was cut by 1 base and J by 1 base, with 7 bases left in between. The CDR3 runs to 13 residues. The CDR3 spells CSVEGQGQETQYF. The CDR3 coding sequence is TGCAGCGTTGAAGGGCAGGGCCAAGAGACCCAGTACTTC. Complete variable domain (other parts from reference TRBV29-1 and TRBJ2-5): SAVISQKPSRDICQRGTSLTIQCQVDSQVTMMFWYRQQPGQSLTLIATANQGSEATYESGFVIDKFPISRPNLTFSTLTVSNMSPEDSSIYLCSVEGQGQETQYFGPGTRLLVL.

This clonotype was recorded many times. The V gene is TRBV5-1, the J gene TRBJ2-3, with TRBD2 as a possible D gene (5 bases). Trimming took off 1 base at V and 6 bases at J, with 15 bases between the two ends. Germline V lookup: CDR1 SGHRS, CDR2 YFSETQ. The CDR3 runs to 15 residues. The DNA of the CDR3 is TGCGCCAGCAGCTTGTGGGCGAGGGAGTCGGATACGCAGTATTTT. Residues: CASSLWARESDTQYF.

In its sample, this clonotype was seen many times. The chain joins TRBV20-1 to TRBJ2-5, with D possibly TRBD1 on 5 matching bases. Germline-derived CDR1 and CDR2 are DFQATT and SNEGSKA (reference sequence). This CDR3 contains 12 residues. The CDR3 DNA follows: TGCAGCCTTGACAGCCGACAAGAGACCCAGTACTTC. As protein: CSLDSRQETQYF.

This clonotype appeared many times. The genes are TRBV20-1 and TRBJ2-3, with D unclear. Germline CDR1 and CDR2: DFQATT and SNEGSKA (reference sequence). Trimming cost V 4 bases and J 4 bases, with 12 bases left between them. The CDR3 totals 13 residues. This chain's CDR3 is CSAKDQVSDTQYF. The DNA of the CDR3 is TGCAGTGCTAAAGACCAGGTCTCAGATACGCAGTATTTT.